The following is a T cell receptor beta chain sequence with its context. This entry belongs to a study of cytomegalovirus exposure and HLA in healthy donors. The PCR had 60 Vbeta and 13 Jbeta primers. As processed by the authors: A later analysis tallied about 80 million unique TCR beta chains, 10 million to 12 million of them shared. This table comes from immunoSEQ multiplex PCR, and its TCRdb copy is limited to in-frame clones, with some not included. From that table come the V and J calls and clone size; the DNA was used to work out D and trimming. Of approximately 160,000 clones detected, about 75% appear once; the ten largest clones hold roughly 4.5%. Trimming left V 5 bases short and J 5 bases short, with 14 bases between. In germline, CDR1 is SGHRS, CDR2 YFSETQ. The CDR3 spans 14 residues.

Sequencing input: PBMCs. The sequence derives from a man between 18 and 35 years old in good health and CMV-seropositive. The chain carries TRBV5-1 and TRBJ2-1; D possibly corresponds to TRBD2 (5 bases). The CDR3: CASRSGQPNNEQFF. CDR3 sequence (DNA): TGCGCCAGCAGAAGCGGCCAGCCAAACAATGAGCAGTTCTTC.